The next 13 T cell receptor beta chains were all read from a single sample in a study of blood T cell repertoires in COVID-19 (dated by TCRdb to between 2020 and 2021). Library preparation used the immunoSEQ multiplex PCR assay. This immuneACCESS table, as held by TCRdb, lists in-frame sequences with V and J called but not all clones. Of the missing ones, under half trace to an unresolved V gene in checked studies; the others have no known cause. This sample gives approximately 74,000 clones in total; 75% to 90% of them show up just once. 2.5% to 3% of the sample is in the top ten clones. The sequenced sample was peripheral blood. All receptors come from a man aged 80 or over with active or convalescent COVID-19.

The genes are TRBV7-2 and TRBJ1-2; D gene uncertain. This CDR3 has 16 amino acids. Trimming removed 0 bases from V and 3 bases from J, with 14 bases in between. Germline V gene data show CDR1 as SGHTA and CDR2 as FQGNSA. CDR3 in DNA: TGTGCCAGCAGCTTAGCGCGTGGAGGGTCTCACTATGGCTACACCTTC. Translating gives CASSLARGGSHYGYTF.

The chain carries TRBV5-1 and TRBJ2-3; 14 bases map to TRBD2. Germline assignment: CDR1 SGHRS and CDR2 YFSETQ. V lost 4 bases to trimming and J lost 6 bases; unmatched junction nucleotides: 10. The CDR3 covers 17 residues. CDR3 sequence reads: CASSGWTSGGILDTQYF. CDR3 DNA sequence: TGCGCCAGCAGCGGCTGGACTAGCGGGGGGATACTCGATACGCAGTATTTT.

To note about this clone: Other DNA sequences in the same sample also yield this CDR3. This chain uses TRBV4-2 with TRBJ2-7; D remains ambiguous. Germline-derived CDR1 and CDR2 are LGHNA and YNFKEQ. The CDR3 has 15 residues. Trimming took 0 bases from V and 4 from J, leaving 13 bases between them. The CDR3 DNA follows: TGTGCCAGCAGCCAAGAAGGTCAGGCATTATACGAGCAGTACTTC. Its translation is CASSQEGQALYEQYF.

This chain uses TRBV5-1 with TRBJ1-1; no clear D. This CDR3 is built from 14 residues. CDR1 and CDR2 (germline): SGHRS, YFSETQ. Trimming stripped 1 base from V and 0 bases from J, with 7 bases between. The CDR3 sequence: CASSLRGVNTEAFF. The CDR3 DNA sequence: TGCGCCAGCAGCTTGAGAGGAGTGAACACTGAAGCTTTCTTT.

The V gene is TRBV5-4, the J gene TRBJ2-4, with D possibly TRBD1 on 5 matching bases. In germline, CDR1 is SGHNT, CDR2 YYREEE (reference sequence). Trimming took off 4 bases at V and 4 bases at J, with 18 bases between the two ends. There are 16 residues in the CDR3. In nucleotides, the CDR3 is TGTGCCAGCAGCCCACATCGACAGAGAAATAAAAACATTCAGTACTTC. It is translated as CASSPHRQRNKNIQYF.

The V and J genes are TRBV19 and TRBJ1-1, with D unclear. The V gene lost 6 bases and the J gene lost 4 bases, with 15 bases spanning the gap. The CDR3 runs to 14 residues. Germline V gives CDR1 LNHDA, CDR2 SQIVND (reference sequence). CDR3 region: CASRSGRVATEAFF. The CDR3 DNA sequence: TGTGCCAGTAGGAGCGGGAGGGTGGCCACTGAAGCTTTCTTT.

The chain has TRBV6-5 and TRBJ2-1, with 10 bases aligning to TRBD1. This CDR3 has 15 residues. Germline V gene data show CDR1 as MNHEY and CDR2 as SVGAGI. V dropped 6 bases and J dropped 5; count of bases not matched to a gene: 7. In nucleotides, the CDR3 is TGTGCCAGCAGGGAGGACAGGGGGGGAAACAATGAGCAGTTCTTC. It is translated as CASREDRGGNNEQFF.

The J gene is TRBJ2-2, the V gene TRBV12-3 or TRBV12-4; possible D gene TRBD2, 6 bases. V was shortened by 6 bases and J by 7 bases, with 12 bases between the two germline ends. The CDR3 extends over 13 amino acids. The chain's CDR3 is CASRLGGFGELFF. The CDR3 DNA reads TGTGCCAGCAGACTGGGGGGTTTCGGGGAGCTGTTTTTT.

The chain couples TRBV14 to TRBJ1-1; D may be TRBD1 (6 bases). This CDR3 is built from 17 residues. The ends were cut back, 0 bases at V and 1 base at J, with 15 bases in the middle. Germline lookup yields CDR1 SGHDN and CDR2 FVKESK. CDR3 protein: CASSQDFAKGGNTEAFF. CDR3 DNA: TGTGCCAGCAGCCAAGATTTCGCAAAAGGGGGGAACACTGAAGCTTTCTTT.

This clone was recorded only once. The genes are TRBV7-6 and TRBJ2-5; 12 nucleotides match TRBD1. This CDR3 is 17 amino acids long. The V gene end was trimmed by 1 base and the J gene end by 5 bases; junction bases not matched to a gene: 8. Germline V gene lookup returns CDR1 SGHVS and CDR2 FNYEAQ. This chain's CDR3 is CASSLVSGTGGAETQYF. CDR3 DNA: TGTGCCAGCAGCTTAGTATCCGGGACAGGGGGCGCCGAGACCCAGTACTTC.

The V call is TRBV5-4, the J call TRBJ2-3, with 8 bases matching TRBD2. The V gene's germline CDR1 is SGHNT and CDR2 YYREEE (reference sequence). J gave up 2 bases and V 4 bases, and 12 bases lay outside the gene matches. The CDR3 runs 17 residues. CDR3 bases: TGTGCCAGCAGCCCCCGCACGGGGGGGGATGACACAGATACGCAGTATTTT. This codes for CASSPRTGGDDTDTQYF.

This chain joins TRBV5-3 and TRBJ2-7, with TRBD1 matching over 8 bases. TRBV5-3 is treated as an ORF (open reading frame) with a function not yet certain. The V gene end was trimmed by 3 bases and the J gene end by 0 bases; junction bases not matched to a gene: 5. This CDR3 comprises 15 residues. CDR3 residues: CARSSDRGCSYEQYF. In DNA, the CDR3 is TGTGCCAGAAGCTCCGACAGGGGATGCTCCTACGAGCAGTACTTC.

The J gene is TRBJ2-5, the V gene TRBV5-1; 8 positions agree with TRBD2. Germline CDR1 is SGHRS and CDR2 is YFSETQ. This CDR3 has 15 amino acids. Losses at the gene ends were 4 bases for V and 5 bases for J; bases not matched to a gene: 10. The CDR3 reads CASSRSGTRGETQYF. CDR3 bases: TGCGCCAGCAGCCGTAGCGGGACGCGAGGGGAGACCCAGTACTTC.